A selection of T cell receptor beta chains follows, all from one sample in a study of blood T cell repertoires in COVID-19. Repertoires were generated with immunoSEQ multiplex PCR, while TCRdb's copy carries only in-frame clones and drops some. The data contain about 180,000 clones, around 88% of them singletons. Sample: peripheral blood. The receptors here all came from a woman aged 25-40 years with acute or convalescent COVID-19. The CDR3 runs from the conserved cysteine through the conserved F or W. Fields, in order: D gene, clone size, J gene, V gene, CDR3 protein, CDR3 DNA. A D gene is named only where the DNA matches it firmly. For some rows the clone size is stated as once, few or many, or as a class when expanded; others skip it.

d_call: .; clone_size: .; j_call: TRBJ1-1; v_call: TRBV5-6; cdr3_aa: CASSLVRGRMAFF; cdr3_nt: TGTGCCAGCAGCTTGGTACGGGGGAGAATGGCTTTCTTT
d_call: .; clone_size: .; j_call: TRBJ2-7; v_call: TRBV9; cdr3_aa: CASSNSQGYEQYF; cdr3_nt: TGTGCCAGCAGCAACTCTCAGGGCTACGAGCAGTACTTC
d_call: .; clone_size: .; j_call: TRBJ2-3; v_call: TRBV3-1/TRBV3-2; cdr3_aa: CASSLPGAGMNTQYF; cdr3_nt: TGTGCCAGCAGCCTCCCAGGCGCCGGGATGAATACGCAGTATTTT
d_call: TRBD2; clone_size: .; j_call: TRBJ2-5; v_call: TRBV5-1; cdr3_aa: CASKPGGLQETQYF; cdr3_nt: TGCGCCAGCAAACCGGGAGGACTCCAAGAGACCCAGTACTTC
d_call: .; clone_size: .; j_call: TRBJ1-6; v_call: TRBV5-1; cdr3_aa: CASSLSPGGSSYNSPLHF; cdr3_nt: TGCGCCAGCAGCTTGTCCCCCGGCGGGAGCTCCTATAATTCACCCCTCCACTTT
d_call: .; clone_size: .; j_call: TRBJ1-2; v_call: TRBV28; cdr3_aa: CASSPPRMGYGYTF; cdr3_nt: TGTGCCAGCAGTCCCCCCAGGATGGGCTATGGCTACACCTTC
d_call: TRBD1; clone_size: .; j_call: TRBJ2-2; v_call: TRBV18; cdr3_aa: CASSPPGQTTYGELFF; cdr3_nt: TGTGCCAGCTCACCTCCGGGACAGACGACCTACGGGGAGCTGTTTTTT
d_call: TRBD1; clone_size: .; j_call: TRBJ2-5; v_call: TRBV19; cdr3_aa: CASTPNPGQVETQYF; cdr3_nt: TGTGCCAGTACCCCCAACCCGGGACAGGTAGAGACCCAGTACTTC
d_call: .; clone_size: .; j_call: TRBJ2-5; v_call: TRBV6-5; cdr3_aa: CASRRDARGKETQYF; cdr3_nt: TGTGCCAGCAGGCGAGACGCCCGAGGGAAAGAGACCCAGTACTTC
d_call: TRBD2; clone_size: once; j_call: TRBJ2-7; v_call: TRBV2; cdr3_aa: CASSPFSGVTYEQYF; cdr3_nt: TGTGCCAGCAGCCCTTTTAGCGGGGTTACGTACGAGCAGTACTTC
d_call: .; clone_size: .; j_call: TRBJ2-3; v_call: TRBV2; cdr3_aa: CASSVMSTQYF; cdr3_nt: TGTGCCAGCAGTGTAATGTCTACGCAGTATTTT
d_call: .; clone_size: once; j_call: TRBJ1-1; v_call: TRBV23-1; cdr3_aa: CASGEPEAFF; cdr3_nt: TGCGCGAGCGGGGAGCCTGAAGCTTTCTTT
d_call: .; clone_size: .; j_call: TRBJ2-5; v_call: TRBV15; cdr3_aa: CATSRDPGETQYF; cdr3_nt: TGTGCCACCAGCAGAGATCCGGGAGAGACCCAGTACTTC
d_call: .; clone_size: .; j_call: TRBJ2-2; v_call: TRBV6-5; cdr3_aa: CASRSSGVLAGELFF; cdr3_nt: TGTGCCAGCAGAAGTAGCGGCGTTTTGGCCGGGGAGCTGTTTTTT
d_call: TRBD1; clone_size: .; j_call: TRBJ1-1; v_call: TRBV14; cdr3_aa: CASRLTGTANTFF; cdr3_nt: TGTGCCAGCAGGCTAACCGGGACAGCTAATACTTTCTTT
d_call: TRBD1; clone_size: once; j_call: TRBJ2-1; v_call: TRBV15; cdr3_aa: CATSRGGTGTNEQFF; cdr3_nt: TGTGCCACCAGCAGAGGCGGGACAGGGACCAATGAGCAGTTCTTC
d_call: .; clone_size: .; j_call: TRBJ2-5; v_call: TRBV12-3/TRBV12-4; cdr3_aa: CASSLSGLVNNF; cdr3_nt: TGTGCCAGCAGTTTATCAGGGCTCGTCAATAACTTC
d_call: .; clone_size: .; j_call: TRBJ2-7; v_call: TRBV12-5; cdr3_aa: CASGSLNEQYF; cdr3_nt: TGTGCTAGTGGCTCACTCAACGAGCAGTACTTC
d_call: .; clone_size: .; j_call: TRBJ2-1; v_call: TRBV6-5; cdr3_aa: CASRLRREGFEQFF; cdr3_nt: TGTGCCAGCAGACTCCGGAGGGAAGGATTTGAGCAGTTCTTC
d_call: .; clone_size: .; j_call: TRBJ1-1; v_call: TRBV7-8; cdr3_aa: CASSPREADTEAFF; cdr3_nt: TGTGCCAGCAGTCCCAGGGAGGCGGACACTGAAGCTTTCTTT
d_call: TRBD1; clone_size: .; j_call: TRBJ2-7; v_call: TRBV28; cdr3_aa: CASSEGQGVEQYF; cdr3_nt: TGTGCCAGCAGTGAGGGACAGGGGGTCGAGCAGTACTTC
d_call: .; clone_size: .; j_call: TRBJ1-2; v_call: TRBV18; cdr3_aa: CASSPDWDGYTF; cdr3_nt: TGTGCCAGCTCACCGGACTGGGATGGCTACACCTTC
d_call: TRBD2; clone_size: few; j_call: TRBJ2-2; v_call: TRBV10-1; cdr3_aa: CASSEWLAGGKGTGELFF; cdr3_nt: TGCGCCAGCAGTGAGTGGCTAGCGGGAGGGAAGGGAACCGGGGAGCTGTTTTTT
d_call: TRBD2; clone_size: .; j_call: TRBJ2-1; v_call: TRBV19; cdr3_aa: CASSMFPGGGGQFF; cdr3_nt: TGTGCCAGTAGTATGTTCCCAGGCGGGGGAGGGCAGTTCTTC
d_call: .; clone_size: .; j_call: TRBJ1-4; v_call: TRBV28; cdr3_aa: CASSLWGGIEKLFF; cdr3_nt: TGTGCCAGCAGTTTGTGGGGGGGGATCGAAAAACTGTTTTTT